Sequencing of this TCR beta chain was carried out in a study of blood T cell repertoires in COVID-19. Overall study: The United States, Italy and Spain provided the acute and convalescent COVID-19 samples.

Living in 20 to 30 US areas, the participants were between roughly 18 and 89 years of age. From germline, CDR1 is MNHEY and CDR2 SVGAGI. The ends lost 5 bases at V and 2 bases at J; junction bases unmatched: 5. The CDR3 loop spans 14 amino acids. As handled by the study authors: Reference gene primer amplification gave nucleated cell count estimates. Libraries were prepared by immunoSEQ multiplex PCR; TCRdb keeps only in-frame clonotypes and omits some of them. That table is the source of V, J and clone size, and D and trimming were worked out from the DNA. In the table there are around 200,000 clones, over 80% of which are singletons.

The TCR comes from a man between 18 and 29 years old with acute COVID-19. V gene TRBV6-5 combines with J gene TRBJ2-7; 8 bases match TRBD2. The source material was PBMCs or T cells enriched from blood (not recorded which). The CDR3: CASSKTSAAYEQYF. CDR3 DNA: TGTGCCAGCAGTAAGACTAGCGCAGCCTACGAGCAGTACTTC.